Below are 2 T cell receptor beta chains sequenced from a single sample in a study of human T cells and chemical hapten exposure. Time point reported: patch test 3, about 24 weeks after DPC sensitization. The treatment denotes: therapeutic diphenylcyclopropenone sensitization with weekly scalp DPC. TCRdb independently ran MiXCR on the RACE reads; one entry per CDR3 protein. The sample includes about 170,000 distinct CDR3 sequences, about 30% of them seen just once. The source was whole blood, collected in connection with sensitization to the hapten diphenylcyclopropenone (DPC). Receptors were obtained from a woman aged 18-30 years with alopecia areata. Some clones in this sample may be carry-over from other donors' samples.

This clonotype was seen once. The chain uses TRBV5-6 and TRBJ2-3; D could derive from TRBD1 or TRBD2 (5 bases each). CDR3 length: 15 residues. Looked up from germline, CDR1 is SGHDT and CDR2 is YYEEEE. V was clipped by 3 bases and J by 4 bases, with 15 bases between them. The CDR3 DNA reads TGTGCCAGCAGCTCCCGGGGTTCACAGGCAGATACGCAGTATTTT. It encodes CASSSRGSQADTQYF.

V and J are TRBV29-1 and TRBJ2-1, with 11 bases fitting TRBD2. Germline loops: CDR1 SQVTM, CDR2 ANQGSEA. V shed 0 bases and J 10 bases; nucleotides not matched to a gene: 8. This CDR3 has 15 residues. The CDR3 protein is CSVEDRILAGVEQFF. As DNA, the CDR3 is TGCAGCGTTGAAGATCGTATACTAGCGGGAGTCGAGCAGTTCTTC.